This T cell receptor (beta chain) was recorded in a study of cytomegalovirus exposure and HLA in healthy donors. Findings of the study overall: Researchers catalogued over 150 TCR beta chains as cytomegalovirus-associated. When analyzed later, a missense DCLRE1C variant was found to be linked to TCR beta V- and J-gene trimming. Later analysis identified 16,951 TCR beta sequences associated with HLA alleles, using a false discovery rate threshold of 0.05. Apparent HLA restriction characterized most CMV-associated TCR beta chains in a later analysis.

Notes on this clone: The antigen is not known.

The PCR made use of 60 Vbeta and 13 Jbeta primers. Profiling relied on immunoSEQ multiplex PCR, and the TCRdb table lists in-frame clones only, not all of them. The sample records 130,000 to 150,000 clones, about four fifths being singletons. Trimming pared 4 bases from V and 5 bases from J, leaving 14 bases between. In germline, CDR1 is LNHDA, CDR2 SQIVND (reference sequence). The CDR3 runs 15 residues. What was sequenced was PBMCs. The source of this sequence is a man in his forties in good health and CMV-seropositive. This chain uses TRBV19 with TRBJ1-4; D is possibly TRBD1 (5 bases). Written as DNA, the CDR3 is TGTGCCAGTAGTACCGTCGGGGCGGGGAATGAAAAACTGTTTTTT. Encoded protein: CASSTVGAGNEKLFF.